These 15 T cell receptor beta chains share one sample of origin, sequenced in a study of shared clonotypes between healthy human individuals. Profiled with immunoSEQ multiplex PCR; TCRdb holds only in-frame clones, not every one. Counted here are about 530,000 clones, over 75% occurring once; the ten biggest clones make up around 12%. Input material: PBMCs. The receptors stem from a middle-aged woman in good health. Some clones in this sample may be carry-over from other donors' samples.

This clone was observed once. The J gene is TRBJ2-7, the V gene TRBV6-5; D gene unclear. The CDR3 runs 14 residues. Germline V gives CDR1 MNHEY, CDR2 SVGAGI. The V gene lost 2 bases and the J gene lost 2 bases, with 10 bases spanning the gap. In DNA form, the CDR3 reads TGTGCCAGCAGTTACGATACCTCTACCTACGAGCAGTACTTC. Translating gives CASSYDTSTYEQYF.

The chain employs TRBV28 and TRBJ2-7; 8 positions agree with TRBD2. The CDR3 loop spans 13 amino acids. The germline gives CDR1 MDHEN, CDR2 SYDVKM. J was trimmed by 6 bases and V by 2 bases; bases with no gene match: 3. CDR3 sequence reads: CASSLSGSGEQYF. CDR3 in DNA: TGTGCCAGCAGTTTAAGCGGGAGTGGCGAGCAGTACTTC.

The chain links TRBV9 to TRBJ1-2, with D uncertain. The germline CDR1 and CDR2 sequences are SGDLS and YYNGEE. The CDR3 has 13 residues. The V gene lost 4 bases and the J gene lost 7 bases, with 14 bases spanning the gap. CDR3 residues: CASSKQVPAGYTF. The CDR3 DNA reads TGTGCCAGCAGCAAACAAGTTCCAGCTGGCTACACCTTC.

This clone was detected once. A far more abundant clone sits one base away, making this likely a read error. The CDR3 here is CSVSRQGAASF. For the CDR3, the DNA is TGCAGCGTGTCGCGACAGGGCGCAGCTTCCTTT. The chain carries TRBV29-1 and TRBJ1-1, with TRBD1 identical over 7 bases. Germline loops: CDR1 SQVTM, CDR2 ANQGSEA. This CDR3 is built from 11 residues.

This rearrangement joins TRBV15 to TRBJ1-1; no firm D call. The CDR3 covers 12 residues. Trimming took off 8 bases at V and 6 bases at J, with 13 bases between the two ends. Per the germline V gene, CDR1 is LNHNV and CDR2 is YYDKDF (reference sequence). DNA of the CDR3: TGTGCCACCGGGGTAGCTACAGCTGAAGCTTTCTTT. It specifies CATGVATAEAFF.

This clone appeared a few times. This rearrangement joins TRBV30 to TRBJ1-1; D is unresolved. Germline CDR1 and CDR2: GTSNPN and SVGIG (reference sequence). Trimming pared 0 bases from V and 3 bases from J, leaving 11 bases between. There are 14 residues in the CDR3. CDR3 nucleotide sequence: TGTGCCTGGAGTGTACCCCGACCCTACACTGAAGCTTTCTTT. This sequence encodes CAWSVPRPYTEAFF.

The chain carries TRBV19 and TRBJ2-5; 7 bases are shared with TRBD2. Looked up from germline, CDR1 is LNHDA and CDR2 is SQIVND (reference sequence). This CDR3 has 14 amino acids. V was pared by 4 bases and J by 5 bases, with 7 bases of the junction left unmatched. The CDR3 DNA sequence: TGTGCCAGTAGTAGAGGACTAGATAGGGAGACCCAGTACTTC. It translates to CASSRGLDRETQYF. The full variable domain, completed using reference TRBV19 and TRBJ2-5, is DGGITQSPKYLFRKEGQNVTLSCEQNLNHDAMYWYRQDPGQGLRLIYYSQIVNDFQKGDIAEGYSVSREKKESFPLTVTSAQKNPTAFYLCASSRGLDRETQYFGPGTRLLVL.

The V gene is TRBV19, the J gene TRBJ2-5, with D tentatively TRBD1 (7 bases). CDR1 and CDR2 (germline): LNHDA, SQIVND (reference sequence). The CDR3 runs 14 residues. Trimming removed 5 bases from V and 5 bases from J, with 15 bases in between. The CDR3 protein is CASSPATGRETQYF. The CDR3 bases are TGTGCCAGTAGTCCCGCGACAGGGAGGGAGACCCAGTACTTC.

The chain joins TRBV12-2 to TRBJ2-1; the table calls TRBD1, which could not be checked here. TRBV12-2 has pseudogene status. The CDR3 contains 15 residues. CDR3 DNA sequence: TGTGCAAGTCGCTTATGTCTTGGCAGGTGGAATGAGCAGTTCTTC. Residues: CASRLCLGRWNEQFF.

The CDR3 here is CAIMASGGGEQYF. As DNA, the CDR3 is TGTGCCATCATGGCTAGCGGAGGGGGCGAGCAGTACTTC. The chain carries TRBV10-3 and TRBJ2-7, with a weak D call TRBD2 (7 bases). Germline CDR1 ENHRY, CDR2 SYGVKD. V lost 7 bases to trimming and J lost 6 bases, with 16 bases between them. The CDR3 loop spans 13 amino acids.

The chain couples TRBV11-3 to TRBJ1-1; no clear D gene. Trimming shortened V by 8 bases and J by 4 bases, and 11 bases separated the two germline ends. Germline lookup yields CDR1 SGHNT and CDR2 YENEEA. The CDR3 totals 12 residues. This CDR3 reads CASVLWGTEAFF. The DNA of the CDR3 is TGTGCCAGCGTCCTCTGGGGCACTGAAGCTTTCTTT.

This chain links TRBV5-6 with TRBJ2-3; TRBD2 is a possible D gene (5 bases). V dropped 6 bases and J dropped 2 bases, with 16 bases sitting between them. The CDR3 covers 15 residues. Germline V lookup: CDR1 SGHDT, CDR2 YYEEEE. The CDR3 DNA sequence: TGTGCCAGCATTAGCTTTGGACTTCTCACAGATACGCAGTATTTT. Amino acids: CASISFGLLTDTQYF. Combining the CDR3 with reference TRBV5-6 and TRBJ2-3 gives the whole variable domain DAGVTQSPTHLIKTRGQQVTLRCSPKSGHDTVSWYQQALGQGPQFIFQYYEEEERQRGNFPDRFSGHQFPNYSSELNVNALLLGDSALYLCASISFGLLTDTQYFGPGTRLTVL.

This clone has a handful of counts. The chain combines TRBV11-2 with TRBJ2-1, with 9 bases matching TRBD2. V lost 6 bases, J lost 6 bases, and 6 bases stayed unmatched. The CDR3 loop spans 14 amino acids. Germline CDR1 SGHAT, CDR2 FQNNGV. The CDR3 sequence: CASRRGLAFNEQFF. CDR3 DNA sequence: TGTGCCAGCAGGCGAGGACTAGCGTTCAATGAGCAGTTCTTC.

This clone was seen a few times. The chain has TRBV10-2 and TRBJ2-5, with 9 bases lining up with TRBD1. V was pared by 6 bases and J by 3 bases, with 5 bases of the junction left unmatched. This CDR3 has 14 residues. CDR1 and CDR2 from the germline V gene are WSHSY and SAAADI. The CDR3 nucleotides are TGCGCCAGCAGCTGGGGACAGGGAGAAGAGACCCAGTACTTC. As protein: CASSWGQGEETQYF.

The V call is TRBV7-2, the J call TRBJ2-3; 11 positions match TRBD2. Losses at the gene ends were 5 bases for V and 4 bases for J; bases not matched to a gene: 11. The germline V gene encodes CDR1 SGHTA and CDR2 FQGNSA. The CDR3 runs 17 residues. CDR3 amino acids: CASSLQLAGEGPDTQYF. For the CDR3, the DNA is TGTGCCAGCAGCCTACAACTAGCGGGAGAGGGACCAGATACGCAGTATTTT. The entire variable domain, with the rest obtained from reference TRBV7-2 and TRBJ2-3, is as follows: GAGVSQSPSNKVTEKGKDVELRCDPISGHTALYWYRQSLGQGLEFLIYFQGNSAPDKSGLPSDRFSAERTGGSVSTLTIQRTQQEDSAVYLCASSLQLAGEGPDTQYFGPGTRLTVL.